The sample holds many counts of the clone carrying this TCR beta chain. TCRdb re-derived calls from the 5' RACE reads in MiXCR, one entry per CDR3 protein. The profile shows tens of thousands of distinct CDR3 sequences, about 5% of them singletons. Trimming cost V 6 bases and J 1 base; bases outside gene matches: 8. Looked up from germline, CDR1 is DFQATT and CDR2 is SNEGSKA (reference sequence). The CDR3 extends over 16 amino acids. The data stem from a study of early T cells in non-severe SARS-CoV-2 infection. The sequence came from an adult who was a healthcare worker with PCR-confirmed SARS-CoV-2 infection or an uninfected control (not recorded which). Sequenced here: whole blood, sampled at baseline. This sequence joins TRBV20-1 and TRBJ2-1; 11 nucleotides agree with TRBD2. CDR3: CSAESIAGGSYNEQFF. In DNA form, the CDR3 reads TGCAGTGCAGAATCTATAGCGGGAGGGTCCTACAATGAGCAGTTCTTC.